Listed below are T cell receptor beta chains from one sample, sequenced in a study of post-analysis software for immune sequencing data. TCRdb re-derived calls from the PCR reads in MiXCR, one entry per CDR3 protein. The sample lists about 460,000 distinct CDR3 sequences, roughly 46% occurring once. The sample consisted of blood. Receptors were obtained from a girl between 10 and 17 years old with multiple sclerosis. Each CDR3 is given with its conserved first and last residue. Each record gives: clone size, J gene, D gene, V gene, CDR3 DNA, CDR3 protein. D genes are given only for firm matches. Rows may omit the clone size; those that give it use once, few, many or a size class.

-,TRBJ2-5,TRBD1,TRBV7-2,TGTGCCAGCAGCTCACAGGGGGTGCAGACCCAGTACTTC,CASSSQGVQTQYF
-,TRBJ2-3,-,TRBV20-1,TGCAGTGCTAGGGGCCCGCGGCGGGGCATGGGGTTTGTATACACAGATACGCAGTATTTT,CSARGPRRGMGFVYTDTQYF
-,TRBJ2-7,TRBD2,TRBV9,TGTGCCAGCAGCGTAGGGCTAGCGGATGGACGGGAGCAGTACTTC,CASSVGLADGREQYF
-,TRBJ2-3,TRBD2,TRBV5-1,TGCGCCAGCAGCTCACAAGCGGGGCAAAGCACAGATACGCAGTATTTT,CASSSQAGQSTDTQYF
-,TRBJ2-5,-,TRBV5-1,TGCGCCAGCAGCTACTCAGGGACAAGCCTCTCGGAGACCCAGTACTTC,CASSYSGTSLSETQYF
few,TRBJ2-7,TRBD2,TRBV10-3,TGTGCCATCAGTTCTAGCGGGGGAAACTACGAGCAGTACTTC,CAISSSGGNYEQYF
-,TRBJ2-1,-,TRBV7-9,TGTGCCAGCAGCTTCGTCGACAATGAGCAGTTCTTC,CASSFVDNEQFF
-,TRBJ1-1,TRBD1,TRBV29-1,TGCAGCGGACGGGGACAGTTGAACACTGAAGCTTTCTTT,CSGRGQLNTEAFF
-,TRBJ1-4,-,TRBV28,TGTGCCAGCAGCCCGACTAATGAAAAACTGTTTTTT,CASSPTNEKLFF
-,TRBJ1-1,-,TRBV5-1,TGCGCCAGCAGCTTGGTAGAACCTTGGGACACTGAAGCTTTCTTT,CASSLVEPWDTEAFF
few,TRBJ2-5,-,TRBV9,TGTGCCAGCAGCGTTTCGGTGGACACCCAAGAGACCCAGTACTTC,CASSVSVDTQETQYF
few,TRBJ2-1,-,TRBV20-1,TGCAGTGCTATACCCGGGACTTCAGGGAATGAGCAGTTCTTC,CSAIPGTSGNEQFF
-,TRBJ2-7,-,TRBV7-2,TGTGCCAGCAGCTTAGGAGGTGCCAGACCCTACGAGCAGTACTTC,CASSLGGARPYEQYF